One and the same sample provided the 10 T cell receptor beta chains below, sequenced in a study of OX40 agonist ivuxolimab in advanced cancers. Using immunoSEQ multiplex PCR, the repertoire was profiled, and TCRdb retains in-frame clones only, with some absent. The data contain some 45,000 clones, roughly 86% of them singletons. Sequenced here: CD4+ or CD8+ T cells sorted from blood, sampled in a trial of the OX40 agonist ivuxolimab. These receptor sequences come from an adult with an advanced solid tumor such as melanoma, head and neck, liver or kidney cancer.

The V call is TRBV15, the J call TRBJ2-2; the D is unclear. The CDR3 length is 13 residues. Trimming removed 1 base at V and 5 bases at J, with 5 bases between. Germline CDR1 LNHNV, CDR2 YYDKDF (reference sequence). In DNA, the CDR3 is TGTGCCACCAGCAGAGCGTCTACCGGGGAGCTGTTTTTT. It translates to CATSRASTGELFF.

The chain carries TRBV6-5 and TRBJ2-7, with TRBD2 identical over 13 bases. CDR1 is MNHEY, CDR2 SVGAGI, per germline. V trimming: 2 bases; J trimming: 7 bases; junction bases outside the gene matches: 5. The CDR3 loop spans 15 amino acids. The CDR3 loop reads CASSYGTSGDGEQYF. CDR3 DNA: TGTGCCAGCAGTTACGGGACTAGCGGGGACGGGGAGCAGTACTTC.

CDR3 nucleotides: TGCAGCGTTGGGGAGCAGTTCTTC. This sequence encodes CSVGEQFF. The V and J genes are TRBV29-1 and TRBJ2-1; D not resolved. Trimming took off 4 bases at V and 10 bases at J, with 2 bases between the two ends. Germline CDR1 is SQVTM and CDR2 is ANQGSEA. CDR3 length equals 8 residues.

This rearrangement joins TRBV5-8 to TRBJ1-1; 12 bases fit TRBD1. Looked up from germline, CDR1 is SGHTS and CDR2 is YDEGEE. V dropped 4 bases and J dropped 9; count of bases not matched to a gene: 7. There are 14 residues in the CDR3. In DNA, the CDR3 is TGTGCCAGCAGCAACCGGGGACAGGGGGCCCAAGCTTTCTTT. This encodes CASSNRGQGAQAFF.

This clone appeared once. The CDR3 nucleotides read TGCGCCAGCAGCTTACTAGCGGGAGACACCGGGGAGCTGTTTTTT. Translation gives CASSLLAGDTGELFF. This chain uses TRBV5-1 with TRBJ2-2; 11 nucleotides agree with TRBD2. The CDR3 contains 15 residues. The V and J ends lost 2 bases and 3 bases, in that order; junction bases with no gene match: 0. CDR1 is SGHRS and CDR2 is YFSETQ in the germline V gene. The full variable domain, its missing parts supplied by reference TRBV5-1 and TRBJ2-2, is KAGVTQTPRYLIKTRGQQVTLSCSPISGHRSVSWYQQTPGQGLQFLFEYFSETQRNKGNFPGRFSGRQFSNSRSEMNVSTLELGDSALYLCASSLLAGDTGELFFGEGSRLTVL.

The DNA of the CDR3 is TGTGCCAGCAGCTTGGGGGGGTCATACGGGGAGACCCAGTACTTC. Translated: CASSLGGSYGETQYF. The rearrangement uses TRBV5-4 and TRBJ2-5; possibly TRBD1 or TRBD2 for D (5 bases each). Trimming removed 0 bases at V and 5 bases at J, with 14 bases between. The CDR3 sequence is 15 residues long. The germline CDR1 and CDR2 sequences are SGHNT and YYREEE (reference sequence).

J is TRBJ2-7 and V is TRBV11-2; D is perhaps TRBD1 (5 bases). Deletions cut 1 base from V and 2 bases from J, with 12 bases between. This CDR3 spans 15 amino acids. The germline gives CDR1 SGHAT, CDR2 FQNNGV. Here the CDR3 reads CASSLVTTGTYEQYF. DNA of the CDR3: TGTGCCAGCAGCTTAGTCACCACAGGAACCTACGAGCAGTACTTC.

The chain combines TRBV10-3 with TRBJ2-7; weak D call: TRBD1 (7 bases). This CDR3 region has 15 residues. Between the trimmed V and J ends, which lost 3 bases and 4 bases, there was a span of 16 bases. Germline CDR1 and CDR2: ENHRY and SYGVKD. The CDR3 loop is CAISDLRTGLYEQYF. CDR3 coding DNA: TGTGCCATCAGTGACCTTCGGACAGGACTATACGAGCAGTACTTC.

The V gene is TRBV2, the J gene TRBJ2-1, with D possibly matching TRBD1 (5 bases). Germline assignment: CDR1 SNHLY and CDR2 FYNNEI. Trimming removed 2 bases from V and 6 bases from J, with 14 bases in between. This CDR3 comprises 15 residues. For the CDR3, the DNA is TGTGCCAGCAGTGAATACCGGACAAACCTCAATGAGCAGTTCTTC. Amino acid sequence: CASSEYRTNLNEQFF.

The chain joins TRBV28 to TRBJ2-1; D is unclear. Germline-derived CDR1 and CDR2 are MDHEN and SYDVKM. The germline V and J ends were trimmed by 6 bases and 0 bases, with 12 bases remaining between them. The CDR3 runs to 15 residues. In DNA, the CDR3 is TGTGCCAGCAGCTCAGGATCCGCCTCCTACAATGAGCAGTTCTTC. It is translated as CASSSGSASYNEQFF.